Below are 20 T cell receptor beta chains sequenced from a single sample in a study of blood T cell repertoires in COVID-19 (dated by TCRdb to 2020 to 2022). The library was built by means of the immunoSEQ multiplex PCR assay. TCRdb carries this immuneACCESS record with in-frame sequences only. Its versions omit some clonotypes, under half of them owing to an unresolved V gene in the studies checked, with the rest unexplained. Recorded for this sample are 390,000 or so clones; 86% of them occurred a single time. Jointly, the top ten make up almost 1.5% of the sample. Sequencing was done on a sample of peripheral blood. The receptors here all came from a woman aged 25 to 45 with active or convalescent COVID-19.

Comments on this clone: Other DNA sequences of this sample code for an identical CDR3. CDR3: CASSFPLAGVHEQYF. For the CDR3, the DNA is TGTGCCAGCAGCTTCCCCCTAGCGGGAGTCCATGAGCAGTACTTC. The rearrangement joins TRBV13 to TRBJ2-7; 10 bases agree with TRBD2. The CDR3 is 15 residues long. Losses at the gene ends were 3 bases for V and 7 bases for J; bases not matched to a gene: 9. Per the germline V gene, CDR1 is PRHDT and CDR2 is FYEKMQ (reference sequence). Complete variable domain (other parts from reference TRBV13 and TRBJ2-7): AAGVIQSPRHLIKEKRETATLKCYPIPRHDTVYWYQQGPGQDPQFLISFYEKMQSDKGSIPDRFSAQQFSDYHSELNMSSLELGDSALYFCASSFPLAGVHEQYFGPGTRLTVT.

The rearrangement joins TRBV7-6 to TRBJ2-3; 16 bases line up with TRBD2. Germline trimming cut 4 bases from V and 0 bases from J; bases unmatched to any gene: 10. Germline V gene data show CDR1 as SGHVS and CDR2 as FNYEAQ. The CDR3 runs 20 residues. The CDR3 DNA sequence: TGTGCCAGCAGCTACACACCGGGACTAGCGGGGGGGGCTAGCACAGATACGCAGTATTTT. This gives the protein CASSYTPGLAGGASTDTQYF.

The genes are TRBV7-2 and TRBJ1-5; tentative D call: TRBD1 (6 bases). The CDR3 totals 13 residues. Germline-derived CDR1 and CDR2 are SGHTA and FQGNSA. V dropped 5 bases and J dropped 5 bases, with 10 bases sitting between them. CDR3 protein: CASSMSGDQPQHF. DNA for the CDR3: TGTGCCAGCAGCATGTCAGGGGATCAGCCCCAGCATTTT. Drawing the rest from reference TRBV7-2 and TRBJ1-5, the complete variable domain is GAGVSQSPSNKVTEKGKDVELRCDPISGHTALYWYRQSLGQGLEFLIYFQGNSAPDKSGLPSDRFSAERTGGSVSTLTIQRTQQEDSAVYLCASSMSGDQPQHFGDGTRLSIL.

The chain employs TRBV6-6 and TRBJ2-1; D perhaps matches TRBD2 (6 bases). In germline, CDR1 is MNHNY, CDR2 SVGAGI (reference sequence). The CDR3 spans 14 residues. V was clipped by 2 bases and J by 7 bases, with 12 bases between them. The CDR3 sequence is CASSYRGGLNEQFF. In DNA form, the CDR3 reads TGTGCCAGCAGTTACAGGGGAGGACTTAATGAGCAGTTCTTC.

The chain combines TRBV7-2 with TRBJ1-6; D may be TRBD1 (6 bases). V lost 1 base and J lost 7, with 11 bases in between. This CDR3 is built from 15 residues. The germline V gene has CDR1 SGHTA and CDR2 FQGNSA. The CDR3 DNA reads TGTGCCAGCAGCTTAGTTGGACAGCTAAATTCACCCCTCCACTTT. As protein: CASSLVGQLNSPLHF.

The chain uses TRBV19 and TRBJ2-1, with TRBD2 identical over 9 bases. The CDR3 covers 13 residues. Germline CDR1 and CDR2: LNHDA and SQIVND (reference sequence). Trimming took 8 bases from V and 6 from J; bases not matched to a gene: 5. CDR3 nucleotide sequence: TGTGCCAGTGCTAGCGGGGTAGGCAATGAGCAGTTCTTC. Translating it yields CASASGVGNEQFF.

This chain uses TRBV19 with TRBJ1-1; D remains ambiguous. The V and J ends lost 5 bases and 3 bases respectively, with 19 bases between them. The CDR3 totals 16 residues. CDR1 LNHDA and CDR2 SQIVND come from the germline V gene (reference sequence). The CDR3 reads CASSPLGPTYYTEAFF. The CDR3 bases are TGTGCCAGTAGTCCCTTGGGCCCGACATATTACACTGAAGCTTTCTTT.

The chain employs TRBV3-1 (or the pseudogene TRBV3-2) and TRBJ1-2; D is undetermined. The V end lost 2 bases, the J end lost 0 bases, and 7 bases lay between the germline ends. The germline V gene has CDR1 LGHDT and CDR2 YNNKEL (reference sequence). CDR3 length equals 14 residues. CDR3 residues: CASSQPSANYGYTF. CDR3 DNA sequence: TGTGCCAGCAGCCAACCGTCCGCTAACTATGGCTACACCTTC.

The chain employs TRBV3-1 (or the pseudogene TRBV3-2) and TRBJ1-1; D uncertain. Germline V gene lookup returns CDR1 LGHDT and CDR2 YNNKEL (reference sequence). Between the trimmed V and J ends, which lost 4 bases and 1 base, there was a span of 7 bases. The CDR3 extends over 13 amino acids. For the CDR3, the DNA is TGTGCCAGCAGCCGCACAGAGAACACTGAAGCTTTCTTT. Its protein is CASSRTENTEAFF.

CDR3 nucleotides: TGTGCCTGGGAGCGGAACTCCTACAATGAGCAGTTCTTC. This sequence encodes CAWERNSYNEQFF. V and J are TRBV30 and TRBJ2-1; D is possibly TRBD2 (5 bases). CDR1 is GTSNPN and CDR2 is SVGIG in the germline V gene (reference sequence). Trimming removed 5 bases from V and 0 bases from J, with 8 bases in between. This CDR3 region has 13 residues.

CDR3 DNA sequence: TGTGCCAGCAGTGAAGCGCAGGGACAGGGTGTCAATGAGCAGTTCTTC. It yields the protein CASSEAQGQGVNEQFF. The rearrangement joins TRBV6-1 to TRBJ2-1; 9 bases fit TRBD1. V lost 0 bases to trimming and J lost 6 bases; unmatched junction nucleotides: 6. The CDR3 spans 16 residues. Germline V gene sequence: CDR1 MNHNS, CDR2 SASEGT.

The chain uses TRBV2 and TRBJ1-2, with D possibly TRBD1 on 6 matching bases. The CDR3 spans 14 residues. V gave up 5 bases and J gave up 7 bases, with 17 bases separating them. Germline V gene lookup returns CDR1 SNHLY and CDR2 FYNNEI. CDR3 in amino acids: CASSSKQGNSGYTF. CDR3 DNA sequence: TGTGCCAGCAGTTCAAAACAGGGAAATTCTGGCTACACCTTC.

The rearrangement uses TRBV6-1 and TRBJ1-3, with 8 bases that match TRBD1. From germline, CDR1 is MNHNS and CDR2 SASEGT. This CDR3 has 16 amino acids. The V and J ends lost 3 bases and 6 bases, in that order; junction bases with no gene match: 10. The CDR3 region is CASSERPRGLKNTIYF. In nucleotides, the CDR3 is TGTGCCAGCAGTGAGCGACCCAGGGGGCTGAAAAACACCATATATTTT.

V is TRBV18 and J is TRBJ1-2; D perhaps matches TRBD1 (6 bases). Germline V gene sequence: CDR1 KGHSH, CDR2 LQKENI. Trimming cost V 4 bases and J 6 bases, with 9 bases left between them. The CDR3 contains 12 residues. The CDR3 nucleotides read TGTGCCAGCTCACGGGACAACGATGGCTACACCTTC. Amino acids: CASSRDNDGYTF.

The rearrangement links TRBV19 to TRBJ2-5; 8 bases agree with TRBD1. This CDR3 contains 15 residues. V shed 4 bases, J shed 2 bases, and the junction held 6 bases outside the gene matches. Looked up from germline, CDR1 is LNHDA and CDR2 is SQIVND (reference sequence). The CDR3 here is CASSTRTGPQETQYF. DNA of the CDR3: TGTGCCAGTAGTACCCGGACAGGGCCGCAAGAGACCCAGTACTTC. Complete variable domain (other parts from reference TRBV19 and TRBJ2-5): DGGITQSPKYLFRKEGQNVTLSCEQNLNHDAMYWYRQDPGQGLRLIYYSQIVNDFQKGDIAEGYSVSREKKESFPLTVTSAQKNPTAFYLCASSTRTGPQETQYFGPGTRLLVL.

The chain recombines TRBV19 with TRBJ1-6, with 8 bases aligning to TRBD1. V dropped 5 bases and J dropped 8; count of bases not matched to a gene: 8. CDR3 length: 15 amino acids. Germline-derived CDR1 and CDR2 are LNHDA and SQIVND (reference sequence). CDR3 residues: CASSLGDRTHSPLHF. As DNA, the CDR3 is TGTGCCAGTAGTTTGGGGGACAGGACCCATTCACCCCTCCACTTT.

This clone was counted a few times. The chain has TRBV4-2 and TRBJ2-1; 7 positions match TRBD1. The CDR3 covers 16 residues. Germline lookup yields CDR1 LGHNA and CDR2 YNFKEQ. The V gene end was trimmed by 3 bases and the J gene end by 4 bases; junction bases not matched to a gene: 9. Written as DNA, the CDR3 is TGTGCCAGCAGCCATGAGAAGGGACAGAGTTACAATGAGCAGTTCTTC. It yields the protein CASSHEKGQSYNEQFF.

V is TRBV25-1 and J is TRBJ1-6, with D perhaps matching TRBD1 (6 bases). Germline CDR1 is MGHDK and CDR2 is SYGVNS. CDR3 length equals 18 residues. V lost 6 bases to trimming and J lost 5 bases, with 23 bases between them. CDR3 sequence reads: CASSGGLRTTADNSPLHF. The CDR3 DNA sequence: TGTGCCAGCAGCGGGGGGCTTAGGACGACTGCGGATAATTCACCCCTCCACTTT.

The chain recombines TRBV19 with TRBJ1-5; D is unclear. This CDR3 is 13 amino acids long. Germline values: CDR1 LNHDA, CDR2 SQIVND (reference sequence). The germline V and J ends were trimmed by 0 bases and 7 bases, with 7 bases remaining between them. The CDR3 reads CASSIDRAQPQHF. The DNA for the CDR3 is TGTGCCAGTAGTATAGATCGCGCGCAGCCCCAGCATTTT. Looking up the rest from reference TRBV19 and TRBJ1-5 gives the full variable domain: DGGITQSPKYLFRKEGQNVTLSCEQNLNHDAMYWYRQDPGQGLRLIYYSQIVNDFQKGDIAEGYSVSREKKESFPLTVTSAQKNPTAFYLCASSIDRAQPQHFGDGTRLSIL.

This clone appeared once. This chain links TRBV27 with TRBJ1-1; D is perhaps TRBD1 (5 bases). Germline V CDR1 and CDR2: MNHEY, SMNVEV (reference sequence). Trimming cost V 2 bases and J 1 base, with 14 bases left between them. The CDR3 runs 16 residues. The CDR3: CASSLLGGLANTEAFF. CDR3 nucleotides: TGTGCCAGCAGTTTACTTGGGGGGTTGGCGAACACTGAAGCTTTCTTT.